This T cell receptor beta chain was identified in a study of OX40 agonist ivuxolimab in advanced cancers. As for the study in general: Patients received intravenous ivuxolimab every 2 weeks at 0.01 to 10 mg/kg.

Sequencing was performed with immunoSEQ multiplex PCR; in TCRdb, only in-frame clones are kept and a portion is missing. Counted here are 94,000 or so clones, 80% to 90% occurring once; the ten biggest clones make up 1% to 1.3%. Trimming took 4 bases from V and 10 from J; bases not matched to a gene: 5. Germline CDR1 and CDR2: WNHNN and SYGVQD (reference sequence). This CDR3 is built from 14 residues. This TCR came from an adult with an advanced solid tumor such as melanoma, head and neck, liver or kidney cancer. Material: CD4+ or CD8+ T cells sorted from blood, obtained in a trial of the OX40 agonist ivuxolimab. The chain employs TRBV10-1 and TRBJ1-6, with 9 bases lining up with TRBD1. The CDR3 here is CASSAGTGFSPLHF. The CDR3 bases are TGCGCCAGCAGTGCCGGGACAGGGTTCTCACCCCTCCACTTT.